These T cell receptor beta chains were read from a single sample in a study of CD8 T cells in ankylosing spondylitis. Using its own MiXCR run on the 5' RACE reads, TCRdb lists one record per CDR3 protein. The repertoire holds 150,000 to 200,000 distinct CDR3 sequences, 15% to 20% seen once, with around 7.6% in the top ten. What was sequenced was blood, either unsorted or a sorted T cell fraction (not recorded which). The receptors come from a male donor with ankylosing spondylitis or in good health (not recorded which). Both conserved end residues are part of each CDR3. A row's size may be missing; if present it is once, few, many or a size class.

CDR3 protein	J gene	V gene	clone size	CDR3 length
CASKLRGLHEGYNEQFF	TRBJ2-1	TRBV7-8	many	17
CSARDVGVSYNEQFF	TRBJ2-1	TRBV20-1	few	15
CASRASDSYEQYF	TRBJ2-7	TRBV12-3/TRBV12-4	many	13
CSHSGRGNTGELFF	TRBJ2-2	TRBV20-1	many	14
CSVEGLAVEQFF	TRBJ2-1	TRBV29-1	-	12
CASSLLGGGDNEQFF	TRBJ2-1	TRBV7-2	-	15
CASRGTLAKNIQYF	TRBJ2-4	TRBV19	few	14
CASSETALSGYTF	TRBJ1-2	TRBV12-3/TRBV12-4	-	13
CASSKDRGLGYEQYF	TRBJ2-7	TRBV12-3/TRBV12-4	-	15
CSVVVSGNSYEQYF	TRBJ2-7	TRBV29-1	-	14
CASSIGTGEGQPQHF	TRBJ1-5	TRBV5-1	-	15
CASSLAGLRHNEQFF	TRBJ2-1	TRBV28	-	15
CASGTVGEKLFF	TRBJ1-4	TRBV3-1	-	12
CASSQQPTGELFF	TRBJ2-2	TRBV7-3	-	13
CSVVLGTANEKLFF	TRBJ1-4	TRBV29-1	-	14
CSANLAGRTDTQYF	TRBJ2-3	TRBV20-1	-	14